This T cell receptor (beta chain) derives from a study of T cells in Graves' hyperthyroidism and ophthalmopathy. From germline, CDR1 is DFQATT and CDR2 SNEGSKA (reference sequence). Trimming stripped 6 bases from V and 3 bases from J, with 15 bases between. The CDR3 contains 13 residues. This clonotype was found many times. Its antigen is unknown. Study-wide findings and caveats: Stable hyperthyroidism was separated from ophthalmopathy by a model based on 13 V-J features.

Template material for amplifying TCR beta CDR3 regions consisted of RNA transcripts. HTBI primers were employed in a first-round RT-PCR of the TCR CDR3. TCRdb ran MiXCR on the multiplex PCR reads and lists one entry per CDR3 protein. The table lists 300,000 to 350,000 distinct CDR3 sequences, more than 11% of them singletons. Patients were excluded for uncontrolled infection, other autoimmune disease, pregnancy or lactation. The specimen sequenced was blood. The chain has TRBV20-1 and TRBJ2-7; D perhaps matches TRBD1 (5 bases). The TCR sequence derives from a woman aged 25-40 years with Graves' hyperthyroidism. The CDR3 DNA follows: TGCAGTGCAATACAGGAGACCGACTACGAGCAGTACTTC. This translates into CSAIQETDYEQYF.